One and the same sample provided the 21 T cell receptor beta chains below, sequenced in a study of control samples from healthy donors and cancer patients. TCRdb's copy holds only in-frame clones and misses some; the assay was immunoSEQ multiplex PCR. The table lists 390,000 or so clones, more than 80% of them singletons. Source material: PBMCs. The receptor source for this set is a man aged 40-49 years with head and neck cancer.

This clone was found once. V gene TRBV3-1 (or the pseudogene TRBV3-2) combines with J gene TRBJ2-5; no clear D. Trimming removed 0 bases at V and 2 bases at J, with 10 bases between. The germline CDR1 and CDR2 sequences are LGHDT and YNNKEL (reference sequence). The CDR3 loop spans 15 amino acids. This CDR3 reads CASSQDLGIQETQYF. The CDR3 DNA follows: TGTGCCAGCAGCCAAGACTTGGGAATTCAAGAGACCCAGTACTTC.

This chain uses TRBV11-3 with TRBJ2-7; 9 bases are a match to TRBD1. The CDR3 has 15 amino acids. After removal of 5 bases from V and 1 base from J, the junction contained 6 bases not matched to a gene. The germline V gene has CDR1 SGHNT and CDR2 YENEEA. The CDR3 nucleotides read TGTGCCAGCAGCCGCGGACAGGGGAGGTCCTACGAGCAGTACTTC. Translation: CASSRGQGRSYEQYF.

CDR3 amino acids: CASSFSGALTHTQYF. In DNA form, the CDR3 reads TGTGCCAGCAGTTTTTCCGGAGCCCTGACCCATACGCAGTATTTT. This chain connects TRBV2 to TRBJ2-3; D ambiguous. The ends were cut back, 5 bases at V and 7 bases at J, with 19 bases in the middle. The CDR3 runs 15 residues. Germline CDR1 SNHLY, CDR2 FYNNEI.

The CDR3 bases are TGTGCCAGCTCACCGCAGCCCACCAGGGTGGGGGCAGATACGCAGTATTTT. Translated, it gives CASSPQPTRVGADTQYF. The chain combines TRBV18 with TRBJ2-3; D might be TRBD1 or TRBD2, each matching 5 bases. This CDR3 has 17 amino acids. Germline lookup yields CDR1 KGHSH and CDR2 LQKENI. The ends were cut back, 3 bases at V and 4 bases at J, with 20 bases in the middle. Filled out from reference TRBV18 and TRBJ2-3, the complete variable domain reads NAGVMQNPRHLVRRRGQEARLRCSPMKGHSHVYWYRQLPEEGLKFMVYLQKENIIDESGMPKERFSAEFPKEGPSILRIQQVVRGDSAAYFCASSPQPTRVGADTQYFGPGTRLTVL.

The V call is TRBV27, the J call TRBJ2-5; 9 bases agree with TRBD2. V was pared by 7 bases and J by 3 bases, with 9 bases of the junction left unmatched. CDR3 length equals 15 residues. Germline V lookup: CDR1 MNHEY, CDR2 SMNVEV (reference sequence). Here the CDR3 reads CASTVGSGGKETQYF. The CDR3, as DNA: TGTGCCAGCACCGTTGGTAGCGGGGGCAAAGAGACCCAGTACTTC.

The V and J genes are TRBV27 and TRBJ2-5; a possible D gene is TRBD1 (6 bases). The V gene's germline CDR1 is MNHEY and CDR2 SMNVEV (reference sequence). V lost 2 bases to trimming and J lost 5 bases, with 12 bases between them. This CDR3 spans 14 amino acids. For the CDR3, the DNA is TGTGCCAGCAGTTTAAGCAGGACAGTCGAGACCCAGTACTTC. It translates to CASSLSRTVETQYF.

This sequence joins TRBV7-9 and TRBJ2-1, with TRBD2 identical over 7 bases. Trimming at V came to 6 bases and at J to 8 bases, leaving 13 bases not matched to a gene. CDR3 size: 15 residues. In germline, CDR1 is SEHNR, CDR2 FQNEAQ (reference sequence). CDR3 sequence (DNA): TGTGCCAGCAGACCTGGGAGGGGACCGGGGGATGAGCAGTTCTTC. Encoded protein: CASRPGRGPGDEQFF.

The chain couples TRBV6-6 to TRBJ2-5, with 9 bases identical to TRBD2. The trim removed 6 bases at V and 4 bases at J, leaving 12 bases unmatched. This CDR3 region has 16 residues. Per germline, CDR1 MNHNY and CDR2 SVGAGI (reference sequence). CDR3 nucleotide sequence: TGTGCCAGCAGCTTACTTATAGCGGGAGATGGAGAGACCCAGTACTTC. Its translation is CASSLLIAGDGETQYF.

The J gene is TRBJ2-1, the V gene TRBV18; TRBD1 is a possible D gene (6 bases). The V end was cut by 2 bases, the J end by 8 bases, with 31 bases between. CDR3 size: 20 residues. Germline values: CDR1 KGHSH, CDR2 LQKENI. In DNA, the CDR3 is TGTGCCAGCTCACCATTTTTACGAACAGGGACGGGGCTAATGGCCCATGAGCAGTTCTTC. Encoded protein: CASSPFLRTGTGLMAHEQFF.

About this clone: The same CDR3 is also encoded by other DNA sequences in this sample. The V gene is TRBV19, the J gene TRBJ1-5, with no clear D. Germline lookup yields CDR1 LNHDA and CDR2 SQIVND (reference sequence). Trimming cost V 3 bases and J 4 bases, with 10 bases left between them. The CDR3 sequence is 14 residues long. The CDR3 spells CASSIGLSNQPQHF. For the CDR3, the DNA is TGTGCCAGTAGTATTGGACTGTCGAATCAGCCCCAGCATTTT.

The chain recombines TRBV28 with TRBJ2-6; D unclear. Trimming pared 5 bases from V and 0 bases from J, leaving 8 bases between. Germline V gene lookup returns CDR1 MDHEN and CDR2 SYDVKM. This CDR3 has 15 amino acids. The CDR3 region is CASSIQSSGANVLTF. CDR3 nucleotide sequence: TGTGCCAGCAGTATACAGAGCTCTGGGGCCAACGTCCTGACTTTC.

This sequence joins TRBV10-1 and TRBJ1-1; D is uncertain. Trimming cost V 3 bases and J 6 bases, with 11 bases left between them. Germline loops: CDR1 WNHNN, CDR2 SYGVQD (reference sequence). The CDR3 totals 13 residues. The CDR3 nucleotides read TGCGCCAGCAGTGACTCAGGTCTGGCTGAAGCTTTCTTT. It codes for CASSDSGLAEAFF.

V is TRBV9 and J is TRBJ1-3; D gene uncertain. CDR3 length: 15 residues. Germline CDR1 reads SGDLS; CDR2 reads YYNGEE. The V gene lost 4 bases and the J gene lost 3 bases, with 14 bases spanning the gap. For the CDR3, the DNA is TGTGCCAGCAGCCCACGAGGGAGCGGTGGAAACACCATATATTTT. Translating gives CASSPRGSGGNTIYF.

As DNA, the CDR3 is TGCAGCGTTCATTTAAACTATGGCTACACCTTC. Its translation is CSVHLNYGYTF. This chain connects TRBV29-1 to TRBJ1-2; D is unresolved. With 5 bases removed from V and 2 bases from J, the gap between germline ends came to 6 bases. This CDR3 has 11 residues. The V gene's germline CDR1 is SQVTM and CDR2 ANQGSEA.

This sequence joins TRBV20-1 and TRBJ1-1; no clear D gene. This CDR3 is built from 11 residues. In germline, CDR1 is DFQATT, CDR2 SNEGSKA (reference sequence). Trimming stripped 4 bases from V and 2 bases from J, with 5 bases between. CDR3 region: CSAIRNTEAFF. The CDR3 DNA is TGCAGTGCTATTAGAAACACTGAAGCTTTCTTT.

V is TRBV28 and J is TRBJ1-1; the D gene is possibly TRBD1 (6 bases). This CDR3 comprises 13 residues. Germline V gene lookup returns CDR1 MDHEN and CDR2 SYDVKM. Trimming cost V 5 bases and J 2 bases, with 9 bases left between them. The CDR3 nucleotides are TGTGCCAGCAGTCGACAGGCAAACACTGAAGCTTTCTTT. This gives the protein CASSRQANTEAFF.

The CDR3 loop reads CASSMEGTGGLMNTEAFF. DNA of the CDR3: TGTGCCAGTAGTATGGAAGGGACAGGGGGGCTTATGAACACTGAAGCTTTCTTT. The gene calls are TRBV19 and TRBJ1-1, with 11 bases that match TRBD1. Germline V lookup: CDR1 LNHDA, CDR2 SQIVND (reference sequence). The junction had 9 bases not matched to a gene; V was cut back by 3 bases and J by 0 bases. This CDR3 contains 18 residues.

This sequence joins TRBV27 and TRBJ1-4; TRBD1 is a possible D gene (6 bases). This CDR3 has 14 residues. The V gene's germline CDR1 is MNHEY and CDR2 SMNVEV (reference sequence). Between the trimmed V and J ends, which lost 3 bases and 7 bases, there was a span of 12 bases. Here the CDR3 DNA reads TGTGCCAGCAGTTTTGGCAGGGGAGGTGAAAAACTGTTTTTT. Translation: CASSFGRGGEKLFF.

This sequence joins TRBV5-8 and TRBJ1-1, with D possibly TRBD1 on 5 matching bases. V was trimmed by 5 bases and J by 4 bases, leaving 12 bases between them. The CDR3 consists of 13 residues. Germline V lookup: CDR1 SGHTS, CDR2 YDEGEE. CDR3 region: CASSSGRRTEAFF. CDR3 in DNA: TGTGCCAGCAGTTCGGGACGGCGCACTGAAGCTTTCTTT.

The CDR3 DNA reads TGCGCCAGCAGCCGGTCGTGGGGGAGCACTGAAGCTTTCTTT. It translates to CASSRSWGSTEAFF. The chain couples TRBV4-3 to TRBJ1-1; maybe TRBD1 (5 bases). The V and J ends lost 4 bases and 4 bases respectively, with 13 bases between them. This CDR3 has 14 amino acids. Germline loops: CDR1 LGHNA, CDR2 YSLEER.

CDR3 in amino acids: CASSPTSGFTDTQYF. CDR3 nucleotide sequence: TGTGCCAGCAGCCCAACTAGCGGTTTCACAGATACGCAGTATTTT. The V gene is TRBV3-1 (or the pseudogene TRBV3-2), the J gene TRBJ2-3; TRBD2 aligns across 8 bases. The CDR3 runs to 15 residues. V trimming: 4 bases; J trimming: 2 bases; junction bases outside the gene matches: 5. CDR1 LGHDT and CDR2 YNNKEL come from the germline V gene (reference sequence).